A single sample gave rise to the 9 T cell receptor beta chains below, sequenced in a study of blood T cell repertoires in COVID-19. Using immunoSEQ multiplex PCR, the repertoire was profiled, and TCRdb retains in-frame clones only, with some absent. The sample shows around 250,000 clones, over 75% of them seen only once. The sample consisted of peripheral blood. Receptors originate from a human donor in a cohort sampled during active COVID-19.

This clone is a singleton in its sample. This chain joins TRBV11-3 and TRBJ2-5; TRBD2 agrees at 11 bases. Germline V gene lookup returns CDR1 SGHNT and CDR2 YENEEA. V was clipped by 5 bases and J by 5 bases; unmatched bases: 7. The CDR3 loop spans 15 amino acids. The CDR3 is CASSRTSGGWETQYF. CDR3 sequence (DNA): TGTGCCAGCAGCAGAACTAGCGGGGGATGGGAGACCCAGTACTTC.

The chain recombines TRBV19 with TRBJ2-7, with TRBD2 as a possible D gene (5 bases). Germline lookup yields CDR1 LNHDA and CDR2 SQIVND (reference sequence). The CDR3 contains 14 residues. Trimming left V 2 bases short and J 6 bases short, with 14 bases between. CDR3 region: CASSIQGSPAEQYF. Here the CDR3 DNA reads TGTGCCAGTAGTATACAAGGGAGTCCAGCCGAGCAGTACTTC.

This clone was observed a single time. This chain links TRBV7-2 with TRBJ1-2; D possibly corresponds to TRBD1 (5 bases). Germline CDR1 SGHTA, CDR2 FQGNSA. The length of the CDR3 is 13 residues. The V end was cut by 5 bases, the J end by 3 bases, with 10 bases between. CDR3 nucleotides: TGTGCCAGCAGCACCGGGACTCACTATGGCTACACCTTC. As protein: CASSTGTHYGYTF.

This clone was seen just once. DNA of the CDR3: TGCGCCAGCAGCCAGGCGAGGAGGGCGGTGGGTCATGAGCAGTTCTTC. This translates into CASSQARRAVGHEQFF. The chain carries TRBV4-3 and TRBJ2-1; D is perhaps TRBD2 (6 bases). The CDR3 sequence is 16 residues long. Germline values: CDR1 LGHNA, CDR2 YSLEER. Trimming removed 3 bases from V and 8 bases from J, with 20 bases in between.

This sequence joins TRBV30 and TRBJ1-1, with TRBD1 as a possible D gene (5 bases). The CDR3 covers 13 residues. CDR1 and CDR2 (germline): GTSNPN, SVGIG (reference sequence). V lost 4 bases and J 1 base, leaving 10 bases between the germline ends. CDR3 coding DNA: TGTGCCTGGACCAGGGTGCGGAACACTGAAGCTTTCTTT. It yields the protein CAWTRVRNTEAFF.

CDR3: CASSPTTNYGYTF. The CDR3 coding sequence is TGTGCCAGCAGCCCTACTACTAACTATGGCTACACCTTC. The genes are TRBV28 and TRBJ1-2; no definite D call. V lost 6 bases to trimming and J lost 0 bases, with 8 bases between them. The CDR3 runs 13 residues. Per the germline V gene, CDR1 is MDHEN and CDR2 is SYDVKM.

This chain links TRBV7-9 with TRBJ1-1; D perhaps matches TRBD1 (5 bases). CDR1 is SEHNR, CDR2 FQNEAQ, per germline (reference sequence). The V and J ends lost 3 bases and 2 bases respectively, with 10 bases between them. The CDR3 sequence is 14 residues long. The CDR3 DNA is TGTGCCAGCAGCTTCCGACAGAGTAACACTGAAGCTTTCTTT. Translation: CASSFRQSNTEAFF.

The V call is TRBV27, the J call TRBJ1-5; 12 bases match TRBD1. Trimming took 5 bases from V and 2 from J; bases not matched to a gene: 16. The germline V gene encodes CDR1 MNHEY and CDR2 SMNVEV (reference sequence). This CDR3 has 20 residues. The CDR3 coding sequence is TGTGCCAGCAGTCCCCGAGGGGTCCCGGGACAGGGGGCTGGCAATCAGCCCCAGCATTTT. This sequence encodes CASSPRGVPGQGAGNQPQHF.

The chain is built from TRBV30 and TRBJ1-5; D is possibly TRBD1 (5 bases). CDR1 is GTSNPN and CDR2 is SVGIG in the germline V gene (reference sequence). The CDR3 has 13 residues. Written as DNA, the CDR3 is TGTGCAGTAGGGTTTGGGGGGGATCAGCCCCAGCATTTT. This codes for CAVGFGGDQPQHF.